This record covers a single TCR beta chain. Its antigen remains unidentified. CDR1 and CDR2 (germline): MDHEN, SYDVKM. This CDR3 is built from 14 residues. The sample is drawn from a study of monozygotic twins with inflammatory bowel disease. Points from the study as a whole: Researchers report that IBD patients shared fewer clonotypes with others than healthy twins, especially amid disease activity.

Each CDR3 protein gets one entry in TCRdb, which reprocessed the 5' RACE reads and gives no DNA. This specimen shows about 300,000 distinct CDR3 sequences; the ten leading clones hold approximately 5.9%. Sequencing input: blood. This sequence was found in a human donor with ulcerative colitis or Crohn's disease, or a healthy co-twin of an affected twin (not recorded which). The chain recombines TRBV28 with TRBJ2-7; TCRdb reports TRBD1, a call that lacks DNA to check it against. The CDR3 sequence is CASRRGQNNYEQYF.